Below, 16 T cell receptor beta chains from the same sample are listed, as sequenced in a study of blood T cell repertoires in COVID-19. The protocol was immunoSEQ multiplex PCR, while the TCRdb copy is restricted to in-frame clones and leaves out a portion. The sample lists roughly 150,000 clones; roughly 82% were seen once. Source material: peripheral blood. These receptors all come from a human donor with acute or convalescent COVID-19. The donor label of this sample is uncertain.

This clone was counted only a few times. The rearrangement links TRBV7-9 to TRBJ1-2; weak D call: TRBD1 (6 bases). This CDR3 has 15 amino acids. Germline values: CDR1 SEHNR, CDR2 FQNEAQ (reference sequence). V was pared by 2 bases and J by 6 bases, with 16 bases between. CDR3 DNA sequence: TGTGCCAGCAGCTTATCGGCGGGGGCGCGGGATGGCTACACCTTC. It codes for CASSLSAGARDGYTF.

This chain joins TRBV20-1 and TRBJ2-1, with TRBD2 as a possible D gene (5 bases). Trimming took 5 bases from V and 10 from J, leaving 12 bases between them. The CDR3 runs 11 residues. Looked up from germline, CDR1 is DFQATT and CDR2 is SNEGSKA (reference sequence). The CDR3 DNA is TGCAGTGCTCCTCGGGAAACCGAGCAGTTCTTC. Translated, it gives CSAPRETEQFF.

The chain is built from TRBV5-1 and TRBJ2-5; 8 nucleotides agree with TRBD2. Germline V lookup: CDR1 SGHRS, CDR2 YFSETQ. The V and J ends lost 4 bases and 0 bases, in that order; junction bases with no gene match: 2. This CDR3 contains 14 residues. The CDR3 DNA sequence: TGCGCCAGCAGCCCGACTAGCGACCAAGAGACCCAGTACTTC. Its translation: CASSPTSDQETQYF.

This chain connects TRBV5-1 to TRBJ2-3; a possible D gene is TRBD2 (5 bases). From germline, CDR1 is SGHRS and CDR2 YFSETQ. The CDR3 has 16 amino acids. V was clipped by 2 bases and J by 1 base, with 14 bases between them. Here the CDR3 DNA reads TGCGCCAGCAGCTTATCAGAGGGTGGGGGCACAGATACGCAGTATTTT. The encoded protein is CASSLSEGGGTDTQYF.

J is TRBJ2-5 and V is TRBV3-1 (or the pseudogene TRBV3-2); 9 nucleotides line up with TRBD1. The CDR3 runs to 18 residues. Trimming took 1 base from V and 5 from J; bases not matched to a gene: 14. Germline CDR1 and CDR2: LGHDT and YNNKEL (reference sequence). CDR3 protein: CASSQGQTGGRGRETQYF. In DNA form, the CDR3 reads TGTGCCAGCAGCCAAGGTCAAACAGGGGGCAGGGGTAGGGAGACCCAGTACTTC.

The chain recombines TRBV19 with TRBJ2-2, with D possibly matching TRBD1 (5 bases). Germline CDR1 is LNHDA and CDR2 is SQIVND (reference sequence). Trimming took 3 bases from V and 8 from J, leaving 13 bases between them. There are 14 residues in the CDR3. In nucleotides, the CDR3 is TGTGCCAGTAGTATGCGGTCAGGGCCTGGGGAGCTGTTTTTT. It specifies CASSMRSGPGELFF.

J is TRBJ1-2 and V is TRBV18, with D tentatively TRBD1 (6 bases). Deletions cut 1 base from V and 2 bases from J, with 11 bases between. The germline gives CDR1 KGHSH, CDR2 LQKENI. CDR3 size: 15 residues. CDR3 sequence (DNA): TGTGCCAGCTCACCACAATCTACAGGGAACTATGGCTACACCTTC. It encodes CASSPQSTGNYGYTF. The full variable domain, rest sourced from reference TRBV18 and TRBJ1-2, is NAGVMQNPRHLVRRRGQEARLRCSPMKGHSHVYWYRQLPEEGLKFMVYLQKENIIDESGMPKERFSAEFPKEGPSILRIQQVVRGDSAAYFCASSPQSTGNYGYTFGSGTRLTVV.

J is TRBJ1-6 and V is TRBV2; D ambiguous. Germline CDR1 SNHLY, CDR2 FYNNEI. V dropped 6 bases and J dropped 7 bases, with 10 bases sitting between them. This CDR3 region has 13 residues. CDR3 residues: CASREMENSPLHF. The CDR3 DNA reads TGTGCCAGCAGGGAGATGGAGAATTCACCCCTCCACTTT.

This clone was seen only a few times. The V and J genes are TRBV4-2 and TRBJ1-5, with D uncertain. Trimming pared 3 bases from V and 5 bases from J, leaving 11 bases between. CDR1 is LGHNA, CDR2 YNFKEQ, per germline. CDR3 length: 14 amino acids. In DNA form, the CDR3 reads TGTGCCAGCAGCCATCGCGCGGAGGATCAGCCCCAGCATTTT. It translates to CASSHRAEDQPQHF.

The chain couples TRBV4-2 to TRBJ2-3, with D possibly TRBD2 on 6 matching bases. V was shortened by 0 bases and J by 4 bases, with 11 bases between the two germline ends. This CDR3 has 15 residues. Germline V gives CDR1 LGHNA, CDR2 YNFKEQ. DNA for the CDR3: TGTGCCAGCAGCCAAGATTGGAGGGTGGCAGATACGCAGTATTTT. Translation gives CASSQDWRVADTQYF.

A note on this clone: The sample holds other DNA sequences that translate to the same CDR3. The chain links TRBV7-6 to TRBJ1-3; D unclear. V lost 1 base and J 0 bases, leaving 7 bases between the germline ends. The CDR3 extends over 15 amino acids. Germline V gene data show CDR1 as SGHVS and CDR2 as FNYEAQ. Written as DNA, the CDR3 is TGTGCCAGCAGCTTAGGCGCTTTCTCTGGAAACACCATATATTTT. Translation: CASSLGAFSGNTIYF.

The chain carries TRBV11-2 and TRBJ1-6; D unclear. The V gene's germline CDR1 is SGHAT and CDR2 FQNNGV. The V end lost 5 bases, the J end lost 7 bases, and 18 bases lay between the germline ends. The CDR3 is 16 amino acids. The CDR3 region is CASSRPGSAGNSPLHF. The CDR3 nucleotides are TGTGCCAGCAGCCGCCCCGGAAGCGCCGGCAATTCACCCCTCCACTTT.

This chain joins TRBV7-9 and TRBJ1-2; 7 bases match TRBD1. With 1 base clipped from V and 3 bases from J, the junction kept 5 bases outside the gene matches. Germline V gene lookup returns CDR1 SEHNR and CDR2 FQNEAQ (reference sequence). The CDR3 spans 15 residues. DNA for the CDR3: TGTGCCAGCAGCTTAGGGAAAGACAGGGACTATGGCTACACCTTC. Translated, it gives CASSLGKDRDYGYTF.

V gene TRBV5-5 combines with J gene TRBJ1-4, with 10 bases lining up with TRBD1. The CDR3 has 15 residues. Per the germline V gene, CDR1 is SGHKS and CDR2 is YYEKEE (reference sequence). The junction had 8 bases not matched to a gene; V was cut back by 2 bases and J by 10 bases. Here the CDR3 reads CASSFEDRGVAKLFF. CDR3 nucleotides: TGTGCCAGCAGCTTTGAGGACAGGGGGGTGGCAAAACTGTTTTTT.

This clone was found a few times. The chain joins TRBV3-1 (or the pseudogene TRBV3-2) to TRBJ1-3; tentatively, D is TRBD1 (6 bases). The CDR3 is made up of 15 amino acids. V was cut by 4 bases and J by 0 bases, with 10 bases left in between. In germline, CDR1 is LGHDT, CDR2 YNNKEL (reference sequence). CDR3 amino acids: CASSRRTVSGNTIYF. The CDR3 nucleotides read TGTGCCAGCAGCCGACGGACAGTCTCTGGAAACACCATATATTTT.

Only a few counts were recorded for this clone. This sequence joins TRBV7-9 and TRBJ1-1; D gene unclear. The CDR3 contains 14 residues. Germline V gives CDR1 SEHNR, CDR2 FQNEAQ (reference sequence). Between the trimmed V and J ends, which lost 2 bases and 4 bases, there was a span of 11 bases. CDR3 in DNA: TGTGCCAGCAGCTTATTGAGGGTGGGCACTGAAGCTTTCTTT. Its translation is CASSLLRVGTEAFF. Together with reference TRBV7-9 and TRBJ1-1, the CDR3 gives the full variable domain: DTGVSQNPRHKITKRGQNVTFRCDPISEHNRLYWYRQTLGQGPEFLTYFQNEAQLEKSRLLSDRFSAERPKGSFSTLEIQRTEQGDSAMYLCASSLLRVGTEAFFGQGTRLTVV.